This TCR beta chain was recorded in a study of cytomegalovirus exposure and HLA in healthy donors. Study results and limitations: Earlier results showed most TCR beta V segments being productive about 87% or about 30% of the time.

Turning to this clone: Its antigen remains unknown.

Amplification used 60 Vbeta primers and 13 Jbeta primers. Clones were read by immunoSEQ multiplex PCR, and TCRdb kept only the in-frame ones, dropping some. Seen here are some 160,000 clones, 70% to 80% observed once, and the top ten hold 2.2%. Sequenced: PBMCs. This clonotype was sampled from a man aged 45-65 years in good health and CMV-seropositive.

CDR3 DNA: TGTGCCAGCAGCTTAGGCGGGGGGGGCGAGCAGTACTTC. It codes for CASSLGGGGEQYF. This sequence joins TRBV7-2 and TRBJ2-7; 9 nucleotides line up with TRBD2. CDR1 and CDR2 from the germline V gene are SGHTA and FQGNSA. The CDR3 extends over 13 amino acids. V lost 1 base, J lost 6 bases, and 1 base stayed unmatched.